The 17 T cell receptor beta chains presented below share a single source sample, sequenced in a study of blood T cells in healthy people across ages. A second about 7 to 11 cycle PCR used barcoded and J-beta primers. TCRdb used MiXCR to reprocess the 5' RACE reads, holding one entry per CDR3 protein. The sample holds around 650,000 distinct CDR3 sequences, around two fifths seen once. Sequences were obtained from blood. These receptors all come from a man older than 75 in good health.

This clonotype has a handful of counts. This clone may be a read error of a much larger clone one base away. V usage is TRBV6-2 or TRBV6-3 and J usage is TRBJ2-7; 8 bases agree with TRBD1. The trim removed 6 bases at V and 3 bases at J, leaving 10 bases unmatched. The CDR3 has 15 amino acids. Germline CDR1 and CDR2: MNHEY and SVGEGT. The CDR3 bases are TGTGCCAGCAGCACCGCGGGACAGGAGCTCTACGAGCAGTACTTC. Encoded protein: CASSTAGQELYEQYF.

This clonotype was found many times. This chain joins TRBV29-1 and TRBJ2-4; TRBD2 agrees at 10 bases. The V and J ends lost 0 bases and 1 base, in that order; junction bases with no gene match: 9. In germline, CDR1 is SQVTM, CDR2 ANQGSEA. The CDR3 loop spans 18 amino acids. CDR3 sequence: CSVEDLAGVGVAKNIQYF. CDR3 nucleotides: TGCAGCGTTGAAGATCTAGCGGGAGTGGGGGTCGCCAAAAACATTCAGTACTTC.

The CDR3 DNA sequence: TGTGCCAGCACTCGTAGCGGGAGGTCCACAGATACGCAGTATTTT. The encoded protein is CASTRSGRSTDTQYF. V usage is TRBV6-5 and J usage is TRBJ2-3; 10 nucleotides line up with TRBD2. The CDR3 length is 15 residues. The junction had 6 bases not matched to a gene; V was cut back by 7 bases and J by 2 bases. CDR1 and CDR2 (germline): MNHEY, SVGAGI.

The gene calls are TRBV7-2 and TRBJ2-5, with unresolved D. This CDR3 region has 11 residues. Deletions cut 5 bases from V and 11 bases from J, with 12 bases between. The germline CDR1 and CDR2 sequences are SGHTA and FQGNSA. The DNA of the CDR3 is TGTGCCAGCAGCACAATCAATGAGCAGTACTTC. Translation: CASSTINEQYF. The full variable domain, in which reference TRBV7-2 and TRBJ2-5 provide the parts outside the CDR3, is GAGVSQSPSNKVTEKGKDVELRCDPISGHTALYWYRQSLGQGLEFLIYFQGNSAPDKSGLPSDRFSAERTGGSVSTLTIQRTQQEDSAVYLCASSTINEQYFGPGTRLLVL.

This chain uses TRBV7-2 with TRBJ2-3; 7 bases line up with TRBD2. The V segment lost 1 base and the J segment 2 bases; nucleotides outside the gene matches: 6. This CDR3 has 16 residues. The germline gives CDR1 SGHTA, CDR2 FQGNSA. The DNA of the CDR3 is TGTGCCAGCAGCTTAGGGCGGCGGGGGTCCACAGATACGCAGTATTTT. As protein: CASSLGRRGSTDTQYF.

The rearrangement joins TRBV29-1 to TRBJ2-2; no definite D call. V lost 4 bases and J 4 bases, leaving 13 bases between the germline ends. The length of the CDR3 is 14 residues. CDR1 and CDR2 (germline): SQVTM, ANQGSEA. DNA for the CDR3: TGCAGCGTTGCTTCAGTGGGGTCCACCGGGGAGCTGTTTTTT. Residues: CSVASVGSTGELFF.

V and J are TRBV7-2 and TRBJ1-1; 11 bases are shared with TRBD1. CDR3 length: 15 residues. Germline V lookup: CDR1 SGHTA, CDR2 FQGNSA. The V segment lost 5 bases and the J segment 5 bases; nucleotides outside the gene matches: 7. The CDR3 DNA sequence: TGTGCCAGCAGCCACCAGGGACAGGGGGGAACTGAAGCTTTCTTT. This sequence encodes CASSHQGQGGTEAFF.

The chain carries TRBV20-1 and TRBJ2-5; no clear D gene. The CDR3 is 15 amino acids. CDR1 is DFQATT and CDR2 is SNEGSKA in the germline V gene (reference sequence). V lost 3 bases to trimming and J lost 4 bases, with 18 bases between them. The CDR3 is CSASSLTVRRETQYF. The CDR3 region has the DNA TGCAGTGCTAGTAGTCTGACGGTCAGGCGAGAGACCCAGTACTTC.

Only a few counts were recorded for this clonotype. CDR3 residues: CASSSPMVAGVVDTQYF. Here the CDR3 DNA reads TGTGCCAGCAGTTCCCCGATGGTAGCGGGGGTGGTAGATACGCAGTATTTT. The chain has TRBV6-5 and TRBJ2-3; 9 nucleotides agree with TRBD2. Germline CDR1 and CDR2: MNHEY and SVGAGI. This CDR3 is 17 amino acids long. V shed 4 bases and J 5 bases; nucleotides not matched to a gene: 13.

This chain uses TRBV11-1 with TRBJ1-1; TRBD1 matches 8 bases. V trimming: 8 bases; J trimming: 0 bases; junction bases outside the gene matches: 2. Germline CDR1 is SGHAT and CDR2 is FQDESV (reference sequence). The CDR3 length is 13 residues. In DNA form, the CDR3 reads TGTGCCAGCGGACAGGGTTTGAACACTGAAGCTTTCTTT. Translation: CASGQGLNTEAFF.

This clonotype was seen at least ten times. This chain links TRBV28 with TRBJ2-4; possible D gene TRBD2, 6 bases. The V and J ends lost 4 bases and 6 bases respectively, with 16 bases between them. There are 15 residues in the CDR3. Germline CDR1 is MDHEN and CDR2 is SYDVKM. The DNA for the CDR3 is TGTGCCAGCAGTTCCCCCCACGGGAGAGGAAACATTCAGTACTTC. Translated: CASSSPHGRGNIQYF.

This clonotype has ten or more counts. In nucleotides, the CDR3 is TGCGCCAGCAGCTTGGGGACGAGAGGTTCCTACGAGCAGTACTTC. This sequence encodes CASSLGTRGSYEQYF. This chain uses TRBV5-1 with TRBJ2-7; unclear D gene. Germline lookup yields CDR1 SGHRS and CDR2 YFSETQ. CDR3 length equals 15 residues. V lost 0 bases to trimming and J lost 1 base, with 11 bases between them.

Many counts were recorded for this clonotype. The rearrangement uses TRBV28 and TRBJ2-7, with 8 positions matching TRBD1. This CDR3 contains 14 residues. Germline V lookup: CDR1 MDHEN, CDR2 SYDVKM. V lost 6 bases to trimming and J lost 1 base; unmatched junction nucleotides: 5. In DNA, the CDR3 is TGTGCCAGCAGCCTGGACAGGGTATCCTACGAGCAGTACTTC. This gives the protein CASSLDRVSYEQYF.

The CDR3: CASSKGLNLRNEQFF. Here the CDR3 DNA reads TGTGCCAGCAGTAAGGGACTCAATTTGAGAAATGAGCAGTTCTTC. The chain uses TRBV6-5 and TRBJ2-1; D possibly corresponds to TRBD2 (6 bases). The CDR3 runs 15 residues. Germline CDR1 and CDR2: MNHEY and SVGAGI. V was pared by 5 bases and J by 7 bases, with 18 bases between.

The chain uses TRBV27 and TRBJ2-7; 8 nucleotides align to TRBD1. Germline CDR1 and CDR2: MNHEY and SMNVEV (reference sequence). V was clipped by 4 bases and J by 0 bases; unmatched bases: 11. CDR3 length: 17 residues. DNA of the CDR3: TGTGCCAGCAGTTCGGGCCGGACAGGGAAGAGCTCCTACGAGCAGTACTTC. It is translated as CASSSGRTGKSSYEQYF.

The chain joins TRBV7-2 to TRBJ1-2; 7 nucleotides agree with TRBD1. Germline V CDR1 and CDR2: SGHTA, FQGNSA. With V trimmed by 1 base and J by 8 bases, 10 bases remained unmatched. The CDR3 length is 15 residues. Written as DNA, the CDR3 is TGTGCCAGCAGCTTAGAAGGGGGCTACAGGTCCGGCTACACCTTC. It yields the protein CASSLEGGYRSGYTF.

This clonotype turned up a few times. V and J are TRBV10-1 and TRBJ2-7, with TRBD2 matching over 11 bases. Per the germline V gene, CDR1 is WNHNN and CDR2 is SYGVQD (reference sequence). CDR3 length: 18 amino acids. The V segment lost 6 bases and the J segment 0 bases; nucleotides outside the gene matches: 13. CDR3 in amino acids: CASRDPSGGTIISYEQYF. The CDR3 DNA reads TGCGCCAGCAGAGATCCTAGCGGGGGGACCATAATCTCCTACGAGCAGTACTTC.